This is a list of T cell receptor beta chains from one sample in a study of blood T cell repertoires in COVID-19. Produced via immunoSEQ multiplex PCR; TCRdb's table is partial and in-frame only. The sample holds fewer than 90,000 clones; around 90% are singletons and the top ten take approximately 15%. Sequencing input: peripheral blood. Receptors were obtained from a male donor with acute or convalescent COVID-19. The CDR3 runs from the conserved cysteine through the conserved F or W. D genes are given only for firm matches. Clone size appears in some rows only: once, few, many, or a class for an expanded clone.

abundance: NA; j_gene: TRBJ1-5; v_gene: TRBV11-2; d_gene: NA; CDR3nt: TGTGCCAGCAGCCTTAGGGGAGGGGGCAATCAGCCCCAGCATTTT; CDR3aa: CASSLRGGGNQPQHF
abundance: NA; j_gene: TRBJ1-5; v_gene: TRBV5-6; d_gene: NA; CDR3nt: TGTGCCAGCAGCCTCGGGGGAGACAGCATTAATCAGCCCCAGCATTTT; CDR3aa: CASSLGGDSINQPQHF
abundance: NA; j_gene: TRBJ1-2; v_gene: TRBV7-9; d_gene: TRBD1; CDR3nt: TGTGCCAGCAACTCAGGGGGCGGAGAATATGGCTACACCTTC; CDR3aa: CASNSGGGEYGYTF
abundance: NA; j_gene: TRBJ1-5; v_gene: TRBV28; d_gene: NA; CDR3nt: TGTGCCAGCAGTCCTACGGGGGGTCAGCCCCAGCATTTT; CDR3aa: CASSPTGGQPQHF
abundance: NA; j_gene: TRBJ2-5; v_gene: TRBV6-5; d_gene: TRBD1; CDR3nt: TGTGCCAGCAGTACTATCGGGACAGGGAAAGAGACCCAGTACTTC; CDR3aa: CASSTIGTGKETQYF
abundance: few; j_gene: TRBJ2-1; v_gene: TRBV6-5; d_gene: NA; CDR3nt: TGTGCCAGCAGGAGTAGCTCCTACAATGAGCAGTTCTTC; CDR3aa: CASRSSSYNEQFF
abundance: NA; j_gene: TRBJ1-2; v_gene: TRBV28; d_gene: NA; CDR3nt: TGTGCCAGCAGTTTATCGGGGAACTATGGCTACACCTTC; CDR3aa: CASSLSGNYGYTF
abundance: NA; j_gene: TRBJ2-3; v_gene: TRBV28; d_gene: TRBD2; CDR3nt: TGTGCCAGCAGTCTGGGACTAGCGGGGGCCTCAGATACGCAGTATTTT; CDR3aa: CASSLGLAGASDTQYF
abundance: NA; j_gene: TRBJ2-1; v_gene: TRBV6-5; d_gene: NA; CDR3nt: TGTGCCAGCAGACGTCAGAACAATGAGCAGTTCTTC; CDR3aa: CASRRQNNEQFF
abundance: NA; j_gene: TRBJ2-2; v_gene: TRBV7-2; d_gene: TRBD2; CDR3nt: TGTGCCAGCAGCTACCGCGGGGGGGTGGACACCGGGGAGCTGTTTTTT; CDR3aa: CASSYRGGVDTGELFF
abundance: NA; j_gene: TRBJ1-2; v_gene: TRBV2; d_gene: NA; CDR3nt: TGTGCCAGCACTCCGGCGGTGAAACAGCCGGCGGGCTATGGCTACACCTTC; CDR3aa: CASTPAVKQPAGYGYTF
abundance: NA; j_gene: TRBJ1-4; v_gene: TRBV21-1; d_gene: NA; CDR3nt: TGTGCCAGCAGCTCGGGACAGCCTTGCGAAAAACTGTTTTTT; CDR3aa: CASSSGQPCEKLFF
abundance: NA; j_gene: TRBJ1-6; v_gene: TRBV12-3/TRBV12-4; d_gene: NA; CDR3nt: TGTGCCAGCAGTTCCAGTCTCTCACCCCTCCACTTT; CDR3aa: CASSSSLSPLHF
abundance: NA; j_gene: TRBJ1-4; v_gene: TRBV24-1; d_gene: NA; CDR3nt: TGTGCCACCAGTGGCGGGGATAATGAAAAACTGTTTTTT; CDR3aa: CATSGGDNEKLFF
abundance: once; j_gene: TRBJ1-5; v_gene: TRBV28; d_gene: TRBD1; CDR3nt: TGTGCCAGCAGTTTAGGGGGACAGGGTCAGCCCCAGCATTTT; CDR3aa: CASSLGGQGQPQHF
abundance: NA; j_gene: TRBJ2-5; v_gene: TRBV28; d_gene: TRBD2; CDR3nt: TGTGCCAGCAGTTTAAGTTGGGGAGGGCGGGGCAGCCAAGAGACCCAGTACTTC; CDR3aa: CASSLSWGGRGSQETQYF
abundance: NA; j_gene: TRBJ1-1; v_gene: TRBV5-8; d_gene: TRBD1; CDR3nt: TGTGCCAGCAGAACGGACAGGCGGACTGAAGCTTTCTTT; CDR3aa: CASRTDRRTEAFF
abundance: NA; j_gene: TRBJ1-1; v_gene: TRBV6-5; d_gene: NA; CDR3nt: TGTGCCAGCAGGACACAGGTGAACACTGAAGCTTTCTTT; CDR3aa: CASRTQVNTEAFF
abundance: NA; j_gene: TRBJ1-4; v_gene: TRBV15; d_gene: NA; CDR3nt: TGTGCCACCAGCAGAGACCCGGGTTATGAAAAACTGTTTTTT; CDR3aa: CATSRDPGYEKLFF
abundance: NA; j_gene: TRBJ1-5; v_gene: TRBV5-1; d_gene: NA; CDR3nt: TGCGCCAGCAGCTTGGGGACAGGCAATCAGCCCCAGCATTTT; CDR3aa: CASSLGTGNQPQHF
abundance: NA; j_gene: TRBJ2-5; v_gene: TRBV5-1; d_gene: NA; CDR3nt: TGCGCCAGCAGCTACAAGCGGGAGACCCAGTACTTC; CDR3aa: CASSYKRETQYF
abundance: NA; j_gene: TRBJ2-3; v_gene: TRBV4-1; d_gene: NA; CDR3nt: TGCGCCAGCAGCCAAGAAGGTAACCAGGTCGCCACAGATACGCAGTATTTT; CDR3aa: CASSQEGNQVATDTQYF
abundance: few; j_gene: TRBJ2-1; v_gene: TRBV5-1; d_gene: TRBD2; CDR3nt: TGCGCCAGCAGCCCGACTAGCGGGGGGGTTAATGAGCAGTTCTTC; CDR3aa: CASSPTSGGVNEQFF
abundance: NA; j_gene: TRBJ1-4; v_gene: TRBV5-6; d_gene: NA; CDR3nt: TGTGCCGCAGGCCAGGGGAGGGGGTTGTTAACTAATGAAAAACTGTTTTTT; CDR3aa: CAAGQGRGLLTNEKLFF
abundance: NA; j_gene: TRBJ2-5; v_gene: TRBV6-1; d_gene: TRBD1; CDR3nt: TGTGCCAGCAGTGTGGCCGGGACAGGGGTTCAAGAGACCCAGTACTTC; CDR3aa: CASSVAGTGVQETQYF
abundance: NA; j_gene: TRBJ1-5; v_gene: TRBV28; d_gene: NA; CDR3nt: TGTGCCAGCAGTTTCCAACTTCAGGAACAGCCCCAGCATTTT; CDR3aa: CASSFQLQEQPQHF
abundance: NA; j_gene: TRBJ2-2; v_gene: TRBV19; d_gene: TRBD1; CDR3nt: TGTGCCAGTAGGGACCCGACAGGGGGTTACGCCGGGGAGCTGTTTTTT; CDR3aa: CASRDPTGGYAGELFF
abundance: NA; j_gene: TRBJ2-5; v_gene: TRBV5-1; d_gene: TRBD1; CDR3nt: TGCGCCAGCAGACCGGACAGGGGGGTTGGGACCCAGTACTTC; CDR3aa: CASRPDRGVGTQYF
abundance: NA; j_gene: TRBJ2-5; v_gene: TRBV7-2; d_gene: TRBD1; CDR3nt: TGTGCCAGCAGCCTCGACTGGACAGGGCTGGAGACCCAGTACTTC; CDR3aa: CASSLDWTGLETQYF
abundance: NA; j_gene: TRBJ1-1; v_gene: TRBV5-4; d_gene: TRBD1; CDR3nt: TGTGCCAGCAGCGCGCGCCGGGGGACAGGGGGTACTGAAGCTTTCTTT; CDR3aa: CASSARRGTGGTEAFF
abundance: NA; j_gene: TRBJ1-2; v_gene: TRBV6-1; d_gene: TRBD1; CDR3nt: TGTGCCAGCAGTGAAAGAGGGACAGGGGTGGGTGGCTACACCTTC; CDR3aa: CASSERGTGVGGYTF
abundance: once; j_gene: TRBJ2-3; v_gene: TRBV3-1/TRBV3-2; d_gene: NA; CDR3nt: TGTGCCAGCAGCCACCCTGGACAGTTAAGCACAGATACGCAGTATTTT; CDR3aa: CASSHPGQLSTDTQYF
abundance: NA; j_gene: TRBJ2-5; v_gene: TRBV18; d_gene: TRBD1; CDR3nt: TGTGCCAGCTCACCACCTCTGGGACAGGGGCCAGAGACCCAGTACTTC; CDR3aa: CASSPPLGQGPETQYF
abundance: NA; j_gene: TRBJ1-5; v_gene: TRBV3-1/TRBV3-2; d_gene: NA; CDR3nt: TGTGCCAGCAGCCAAAAGGGGCTTAACAATCAGCCCCAGCATTTT; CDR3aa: CASSQKGLNNQPQHF
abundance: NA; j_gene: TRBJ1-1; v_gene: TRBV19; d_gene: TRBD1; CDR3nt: TGTGCCAGTAGTAAAGGAGGGGGCCTGGGCACTGAAGCTTTCTTT; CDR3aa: CASSKGGGLGTEAFF
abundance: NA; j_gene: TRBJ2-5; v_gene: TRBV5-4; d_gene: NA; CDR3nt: TGTGCCGGGAAAGGATCAGGGGCGAGGGAGACCCAGTACTTC; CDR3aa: CAGKGSGARETQYF
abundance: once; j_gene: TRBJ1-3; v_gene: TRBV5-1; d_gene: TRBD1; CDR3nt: TGCGCCAGCAGCGTTGACAGGGACCTAGAGGGCACCATATATTTT; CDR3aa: CASSVDRDLEGTIYF
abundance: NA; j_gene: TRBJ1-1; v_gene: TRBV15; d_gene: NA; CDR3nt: TGTGCCACCAGCAGAGATTACGGGGAATCTGAAGCTTTCTTT; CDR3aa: CATSRDYGESEAFF
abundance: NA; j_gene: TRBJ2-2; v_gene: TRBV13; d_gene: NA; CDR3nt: TGTGCCAGCAGCTTAGTAAAGAACACCGGGGAGCTGTTTTTT; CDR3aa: CASSLVKNTGELFF
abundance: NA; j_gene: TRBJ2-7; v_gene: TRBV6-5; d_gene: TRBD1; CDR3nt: TGTGCCAGCAGGGGCAGGGGACAGGGGGCTTTCGAGCAGTACTTC; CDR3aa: CASRGRGQGAFEQYF
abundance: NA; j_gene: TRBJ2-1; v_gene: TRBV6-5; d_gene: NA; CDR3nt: TGTGCCAGCAGAAGAGACCAGCGGTCCAATGAGCAGTTCTTC; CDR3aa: CASRRDQRSNEQFF
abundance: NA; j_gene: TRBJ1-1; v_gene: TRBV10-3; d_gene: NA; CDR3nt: TGTGCCATCAGTGAGATTGTTGGACTGAAGAACACTGAAGCTTTCTTT; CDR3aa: CAISEIVGLKNTEAFF
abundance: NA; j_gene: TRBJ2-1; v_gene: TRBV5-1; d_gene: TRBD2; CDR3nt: TGCGCCAGCAGCCCCATCGGACTAGCGGGGGGGCCCTCCTACAATGAGCAGTTCTTC; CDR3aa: CASSPIGLAGGPSYNEQFF
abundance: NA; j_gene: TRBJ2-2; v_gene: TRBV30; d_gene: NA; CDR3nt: TGTGCCTGGAGGCCCTCGACAGCCGGGGAGCTGTTTTTT; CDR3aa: CAWRPSTAGELFF
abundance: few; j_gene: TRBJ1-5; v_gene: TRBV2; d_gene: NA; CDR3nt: TGTGCCAGCAGGCCCCCGGGGGGGGGCAATCAGCCCCAGCATTTT; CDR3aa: CASRPPGGGNQPQHF
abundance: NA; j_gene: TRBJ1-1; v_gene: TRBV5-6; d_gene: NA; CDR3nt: TGTGCCAGCAGCTCCGAGGTCGAAGCTTTCTTT; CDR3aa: CASSSEVEAFF
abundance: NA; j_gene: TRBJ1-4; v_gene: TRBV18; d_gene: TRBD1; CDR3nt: TGTGCCAGCTCACCCCGGGAAGGGACAGGGGCCCTTGCAACTAATGAAAAACTGTTTTTT; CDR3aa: CASSPREGTGALATNEKLFF
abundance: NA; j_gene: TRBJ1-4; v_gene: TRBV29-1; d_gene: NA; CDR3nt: TGCAGCGCCGTGGGGGGGTATAATGAAAAACTGTTTTTT; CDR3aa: CSAVGGYNEKLFF
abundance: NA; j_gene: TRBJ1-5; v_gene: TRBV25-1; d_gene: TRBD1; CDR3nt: TGTGCCAGCAGTGGGCTCTCCGGGACAGGGAGTCAGCCCCAGCATTTT; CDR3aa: CASSGLSGTGSQPQHF
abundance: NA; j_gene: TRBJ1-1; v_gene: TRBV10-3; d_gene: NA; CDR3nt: TGTGCCAGCCGGGGGGGAGAAGGCACTGAAGCTTTCTTT; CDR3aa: CASRGGEGTEAFF
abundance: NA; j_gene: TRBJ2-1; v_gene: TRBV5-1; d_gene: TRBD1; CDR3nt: TGCGCCAGCAGCCATGGGGACAGGGGGTCCTACAATGAGCAGTTCTTC; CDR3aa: CASSHGDRGSYNEQFF
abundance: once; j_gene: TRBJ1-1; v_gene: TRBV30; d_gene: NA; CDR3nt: TGTGCCTGGATCAGACAGCAGAACACTGAAGCTTTCTTT; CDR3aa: CAWIRQQNTEAFF
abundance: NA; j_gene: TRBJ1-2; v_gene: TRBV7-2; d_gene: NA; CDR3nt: TGTGCCAGCAGCCATCGGACAGACTTACCCTATGGCTACACCTTC; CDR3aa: CASSHRTDLPYGYTF
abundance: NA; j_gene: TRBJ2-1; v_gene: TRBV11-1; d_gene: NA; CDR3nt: TGTGCCAGCAGCTTAGTAGGGCAGGGTCCTTACAATGAGCAGTTCTTC; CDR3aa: CASSLVGQGPYNEQFF
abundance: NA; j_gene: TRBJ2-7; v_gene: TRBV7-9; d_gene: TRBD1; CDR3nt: TGTGCCAGCAGCCCTGGGGGACAGCTTCCCTACGAGCAGTACTTC; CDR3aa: CASSPGGQLPYEQYF